This TCR beta chain was found in a study of cytomegalovirus exposure and HLA in healthy donors. Study-wide context: Tens of millions of unique TCR sequences came from HLA-typed donors in an early release. Whole-study findings and limits: A list of about 160 TCR beta chains associated with cytomegalovirus was given. Associated with HLA alleles at 0.05 false discovery rate in a later analysis were 15,000 to 20,000 TCR beta sequences.

For this clone: Its cognate antigen is unknown. In the same sample, other DNA sequences code for this CDR3.

The study ran its PCR with 60 Vbeta and 13 Jbeta primers. Assay: immunoSEQ multiplex PCR; the TCRdb copy retains only in-frame clones and omits some. Of 95,000 to 150,000 clones listed, 70% to 75% are singletons. All the people who gave samples were healthy bone marrow donors. The source material was PBMCs. The sequence was collected from a woman aged 40 to 50 in good health and CMV-seronegative.

CDR3 in amino acids: CASRAGATYNEQFF. In DNA form, the CDR3 reads TGTGCCAGCAGAGCGGGGGCAACCTACAATGAGCAGTTCTTC. The V gene is TRBV2, the J gene TRBJ2-1, with 8 bases matching TRBD2. The CDR3 is made up of 14 amino acids. The germline V gene encodes CDR1 SNHLY and CDR2 FYNNEI. V lost 6 bases and J lost 2; bases outside the gene matches: 3.